The following is a TCR beta chain sequence with its context. The clone's antigen remains unknown. No much larger clone is present one base from it, and per-base qualities are unavailable. Collaborating institutions collected whole blood in K2EDTA tubes following their own protocols. For TCRbeta analysis, collaborators shipped samples in one of three forms: frozen whole blood, isolated PBMCs, or DNA extracted from either of those sample types. This sample was included in a study of blood T cell repertoires in COVID-19 (dated by TCRdb to between 2020 and 2021). In terms of the full investigation: Samples from collaborators originated in the United States, Italy and Spain and spanned both the acute and convalescent phases of COVID-19. The dataset comprised deeply sampled blood TCRbeta repertoires from subjects exposed to, actively infected with, or recovered from COVID-19. The samples were drawn from two sources: the first 160 participants of the ongoing ImmuneRACE study, and 1,200 or so subjects contributed by 6 global collaborators. The sample metadata nearly always contained a de-identified subject ID, COVID-19 status, age in years and sex. The repertoires were released in a freely available public database meant as a resource for research on the immune response to SARS-CoV-2. HLA class I and class II types, where available, came from metadata supplied by the sample provider rather than from assay-based typing. The material from the prospective study consisted of cDNA or gDNA derived from T cells, B-cell-depleted T cells, or PBMCs. Broad study findings and their caveats: The amount of clinical and demographic metadata varied by source and participant and was provided uncurated.

Clipping removes 6 bases from V and 4 bases from J, with 5 as the unmatched junction base count. Spanning cysteine to phenylalanine, the CDR3 consists of 15 amino acids. The retained sequence is limited to the CDR3, 45 bases, with the frame set at the first base. The germline V gene yields MRHNA for CDR1 and SNTAGT for CDR2. TCRbeta CDR3 regions were amplified from genomic DNA using the immunoSEQ Assay, a bias-controlled multiplex PCR. From the authors' description of their analysis: Nucleated cell counts per sample were estimated from amplification of reference gene primers within the assay. To quantify the absolute abundance of each unique TCRbeta CDR3 rearrangement, sequence reads were collapsed and filtered. Productive Simpson clonality was computed per sample as the square root of Simpson's diversity index over productive rearrangements. Sourced from immuneACCESS, this table was stored by TCRdb with only in-frame sequences that have V and J called. A share of the clones is absent; for the studies checked, an unresolved V gene accounts for under half, and the remainder has no known explanation. V, J and clone size derive from that table, while D and trimming were established from the DNA sequence. The table for this sample lists roughly 80,000 clones; less than 90% of them were counted only once. Clones ranked in the top ten supply around 9.8% of the sample.

This TCR derives from a human donor in a cohort sampled during active COVID-19. The rearrangement joined TRBV6-4 to TRBJ2-3, and TRBD2 matches 12 of the central bases. The sample taken for sequencing was peripheral blood. The sequenced DNA: TGTGCCAGCAGAAAGCTAGCGGGAGGGGCAGATACGCAGTATTTT. Its translation is CASRKLAGGADTQYF.